Each of the 30 T cell receptor beta chains below was sequenced from the same sample in a study of CXCR3-negative and CXCR3-positive naive CD8 T cells. Carrying UMI labels, the TRB cDNA libraries were prepared through 5' RACE. TCRdb re-called the 5' RACE reads, yielding one record per CDR3 amino acid sequence without DNA. This sample carries about 40,000 distinct CDR3 sequences, with approximately 8% going to the ten biggest clones. Material for sequencing was memory CD8+ T cells from blood. These receptors were taken from a human donor in good health. Some clones in this sample may be carry-over from other donors' samples.

The V gene is TRBV20-1, the J gene TRBJ1-1. The CDR3 totals 14 residues. Germline CDR1 is DFQATT and CDR2 is SNEGSKA (reference sequence). This CDR3 reads CSAQTPGIWTEAFF.

The CDR3 loop is CASSTGPNTGELFF. The chain has TRBV11-2 and TRBJ2-2; TCRdb's D call of TRBD1 is untestable without DNA. The germline CDR1 and CDR2 sequences are SGHAT and FQNNGV. The CDR3 length is 14 residues.

This chain joins TRBV12-3 or TRBV12-4 and TRBJ1-1; the D gene TCRdb calls, TRBD1, cannot be checked with no DNA. This CDR3 has 13 amino acids. The CDR3 is CASTLGTGPEAFF.

CDR3 sequence reads: CASSIRPAPYNEQFF. This rearrangement joins TRBV19 to TRBJ2-1; checking the TCRdb D call of TRBD1 is not possible without DNA. This CDR3 is 15 amino acids long. Per germline, CDR1 LNHDA and CDR2 SQIVND (reference sequence).

The chain combines TRBV28 with TRBJ2-3. This CDR3 region has 14 residues. Germline CDR1 MDHEN, CDR2 SYDVKM. The CDR3: CASSPTDSTDTQYF.

This chain joins TRBV12-2 and TRBJ2-1; the TRBD2 assignment by TCRdb is unverifiable without DNA. TRBV12-2 is a pseudogene locus. The CDR3 contains 17 residues. CDR3 loop: CASRFSGLAGVEDEQFF.

The gene calls are TRBV12-3 or TRBV12-4 and TRBJ2-7; TCRdb designates TRBD1, a call that cannot be tested without DNA. CDR3 length: 15 residues. This chain's CDR3 is CASSPYGRGSYEQYF.

The chain has TRBV29-1 and TRBJ2-7; TCRdb returns TRBD1, unconfirmable since there is no DNA. The length of the CDR3 is 13 residues. In germline, CDR1 is SQVTM, CDR2 ANQGSEA. The CDR3 region is CSLDGGQLYEQYF.

The V call is TRBV29-1, the J call TRBJ2-1; checking the TCRdb D call of TRBD1 is not possible without DNA. The length of the CDR3 is 11 residues. Germline V gene lookup returns CDR1 SQVTM and CDR2 ANQGSEA. The CDR3 sequence: CSVGGTDEQFF.

The V gene is TRBV27, the J gene TRBJ2-5; the TRBD2 assignment by TCRdb is unverifiable without DNA. This CDR3 comprises 14 residues. The germline gives CDR1 MNHEY, CDR2 SMNVEV (reference sequence). CDR3 loop: CASSPSLDSETQYF.

V is TRBV27 and J is TRBJ1-3. The CDR3 is 15 residues long. Germline loops: CDR1 MNHEY, CDR2 SMNVEV (reference sequence). CDR3 sequence: CASSLVGGSGNTIYF.

The J gene is TRBJ2-4, the V gene TRBV7-2; lacking DNA, the TRBD1 call made by TCRdb goes unchecked. Per the germline V gene, CDR1 is SGHTA and CDR2 is FQGNSA. The CDR3 extends over 13 amino acids. The CDR3 protein is CASTPGAGPIQYF. Complete variable domain (other parts from reference TRBV7-2 and TRBJ2-4): GAGVSQSPSNKVTEKGKDVELRCDPISGHTALYWYRQSLGQGLEFLIYFQGNSAPDKSGLPSDRFSAERTGGSVSTLTIQRTQQEDSAVYLCASTPGAGPIQYFGAGTRLSVL.

The rearrangement uses TRBV5-1 and TRBJ2-7; the TCRdb D gene call, TRBD1, has no DNA to confirm it. Germline V gene sequence: CDR1 SGHRS, CDR2 YFSETQ. This CDR3 comprises 12 residues. The CDR3 here is CASSWTGHEQYF.

The V and J genes are TRBV18 and TRBJ2-1; the D call from TCRdb, TRBD1, cannot be confirmed without DNA. Germline V lookup: CDR1 KGHSH, CDR2 LQKENI. CDR3 length equals 14 residues. CDR3 in amino acids: CASSYRDRPNEQFF.

This chain links TRBV28 with TRBJ2-1; TCRdb returns TRBD2, unconfirmable since there is no DNA. The germline CDR1 and CDR2 sequences are MDHEN and SYDVKM. CDR3 length: 17 amino acids. The CDR3 is CANSFREGLSSYNEQFF.

This rearrangement joins TRBV7-3 to TRBJ1-1; lacking DNA, the TRBD1 call made by TCRdb goes unchecked. The CDR3 extends over 15 amino acids. Germline values: CDR1 SGHTA, CDR2 FQGTGA. The CDR3 sequence is CASSPLTALNTEAFF. Variable domain in full (rest from reference TRBV7-3 and TRBJ1-1): GAGVSQTPSNKVTEKGKYVELRCDPISGHTALYWYRQSLGQGPEFLIYFQGTGAADDSGLPNDRFFAVRPEGSVSTLKIQRTERGDSAVYLCASSPLTALNTEAFFGQGTRLTVV.

The chain recombines TRBV29-1 with TRBJ2-7; TCRdb proposes TRBD2, but this gene call is untestable without DNA. Per germline, CDR1 SQVTM and CDR2 ANQGSEA. The CDR3 is 12 amino acids. This chain's CDR3 is CSARAGDAEQYF.

The chain carries TRBV7-2 and TRBJ2-2. The CDR3 totals 13 residues. Germline loops: CDR1 SGHTA, CDR2 FQGNSA. CDR3: CASSPLGPGELFF.

This chain uses TRBV7-9 with TRBJ2-7; TCRdb's assignment of TRBD1 cannot be checked, as there is no DNA. This CDR3 has 14 residues. From germline, CDR1 is SEHNR and CDR2 FQNEAQ (reference sequence). The CDR3 sequence: CASSGGGQGIEQYF.

The rearrangement joins TRBV4-3 to TRBJ2-7; TCRdb's D call, TRBD1, is unchecked because there is no DNA. Germline V gives CDR1 LGHNA, CDR2 YSLEER. CDR3 length: 16 amino acids. CDR3 sequence: CASSQETGVTSYEQYF.

The rearrangement joins TRBV6-2 or TRBV6-3 to TRBJ1-1; TCRdb returns TRBD1, unconfirmable since there is no DNA. Looked up from germline, CDR1 is MNHEY and CDR2 is SVGEGT. The CDR3 runs to 15 residues. This chain's CDR3 is CASSFGQGAYTEAFF.

Here the CDR3 reads CASSLFDTQYF. The genes are TRBV7-9 and TRBJ2-3. Germline CDR1 is SEHNR and CDR2 is FQNEAQ (reference sequence). The CDR3 loop spans 11 amino acids.

The chain carries TRBV20-1 and TRBJ2-3; the D call of TRBD2 rests on TCRdb alone, since no DNA is present to check it. The CDR3 runs to 19 residues. From germline, CDR1 is DFQATT and CDR2 SNEGSKA (reference sequence). The CDR3 is CSASQPFVLAGADTDTQYF.

V and J are TRBV20-1 and TRBJ2-1. Germline V gene sequence: CDR1 DFQATT, CDR2 SNEGSKA (reference sequence). The CDR3 spans 14 residues. The CDR3: CSAGQLASYNEQFF.

The chain has TRBV29-1 and TRBJ2-7. The V gene's germline CDR1 is SQVTM and CDR2 ANQGSEA. The CDR3 has 13 amino acids. The CDR3 is CSVRPESSYEQYF.

This chain joins TRBV4-1 and TRBJ2-7; the TCRdb call, TRBD1, lacks DNA for checking. The CDR3 extends over 13 amino acids. Germline CDR1 MGHRA, CDR2 YSYEKL. CDR3 loop: CASSPMTAYEQYF.

V and J are TRBV4-3 and TRBJ1-2. The CDR3 covers 14 residues. Germline-derived CDR1 and CDR2 are LGHNA and YSLEER. CDR3 residues: CASSQGGTTYGYTF.

The CDR3 here is CSVLQGTVDTEAFF. The chain has TRBV29-1 and TRBJ1-1; TCRdb returns TRBD1, unconfirmable since there is no DNA. Germline CDR1 SQVTM, CDR2 ANQGSEA. This CDR3 has 14 residues. Complete variable domain (other parts from reference TRBV29-1 and TRBJ1-1): SAVISQKPSRDICQRGTSLTIQCQVDSQVTMMFWYRQQPGQSLTLIATANQGSEATYESGFVIDKFPISRPNLTFSTLTVSNMSPEDSSIYLCSVLQGTVDTEAFFGQGTRLTVV.

The rearrangement joins TRBV20-1 to TRBJ2-1; as DNA is missing, the TRBD1 call by TCRdb cannot be tested. Germline loops: CDR1 DFQATT, CDR2 SNEGSKA (reference sequence). The CDR3 runs 16 residues. CDR3 region: CSAREARESSYNEQFF.

This sequence joins TRBV20-1 and TRBJ2-7; TCRdb returns TRBD1, unconfirmable since there is no DNA. Germline CDR1 is DFQATT and CDR2 is SNEGSKA (reference sequence). The CDR3 spans 13 residues. The CDR3 sequence is CSARVRDTYEQYF.